This T cell receptor beta chain was found in a study of shared clonotypes between healthy human individuals. Study findings and constraints: Unshared clonotypes carried lower generation probabilities than those common to all four donors.

The CDR3 extends over 17 amino acids. J gave up 11 bases and V 7 bases, and 18 bases lay outside the gene matches. The germline V gene has CDR1 MDHEN and CDR2 SYDVKM. Repertoires were generated with immunoSEQ multiplex PCR, while TCRdb's copy carries only in-frame clones and drops some. This sample has about 2.4 million clones, with over 85% found just once. Turning to this clone: The antigen remains undetermined.

Material: naive CD4+ T cells from PBMCs. Noted subset: CD45RA+ positively selected. This chain connects TRBV28 to TRBJ1-6, with TRBD1 identical over 9 bases. This sequence originates from a man in his late teens or twenties in good health. Some clones in this sample may be carry-over from other donors' samples. CDR3 in amino acids: CASTFDRGTGNLPPLHF. The CDR3 DNA sequence: TGTGCCAGCACTTTCGACCGAGGGACAGGGAATTTGCCACCCCTCCACTTT.